The rows below give T cell receptor beta chains drawn from one sample of a study of Tregs in tolerant kidney transplant recipients. The assay was immunoSEQ multiplex PCR, and TCRdb's table has in-frame clones only and misses some. This table holds around 70,000 clones, around nine tenths found once. The input for sequencing was CD8+ T cells from blood, taken before the transplant. The receptors come from a human donor who received a combined kidney and bone marrow transplant. Each CDR3 is given with its conserved first and last residue. D genes are given only for firm matches. For some rows the clone size is stated as once, few or many, or as a class when expanded; others skip it.

cdr3_nt,cdr3_aa,v_call,d_call,j_call,clone_size
TGTGCCAGCAGTCGGGTTTACGGAGGGAACTATGGCTACACCTTC,CASSRVYGGNYGYTF,TRBV2,NA,TRBJ1-2,few
TGTGCCAGCAGTGTCACAGGGGGTGGAAACACCATATATTTT,CASSVTGGGNTIYF,TRBV27,TRBD1,TRBJ1-3,NA
TGCGCCAGCAGCCAAGATAGGGGACAGGGTCAATGGCCCCAGCATTTT,CASSQDRGQGQWPQHF,TRBV4-3,TRBD1,TRBJ1-5,NA
TGTGCCAGCAGTGAATGGGCAAACTATGGCTACACCTTC,CASSEWANYGYTF,TRBV25-1,NA,TRBJ1-2,NA
TGTGCCAGCAGTTTAACATGGGGCGGGAGCCGAGATACGCAGTATTTT,CASSLTWGGSRDTQYF,TRBV27,TRBD2,TRBJ2-3,NA
TGCGCCAGCAGCCTTGGAGTTCCCAGGGTTTTCTACGAGCAGTACTTC,CASSLGVPRVFYEQYF,TRBV4-1,NA,TRBJ2-7,NA
TGTGCCAGCAGTGGCGGACAGTTCTCTGGAAACACCATATATTTT,CASSGGQFSGNTIYF,TRBV25-1,NA,TRBJ1-3,once
TGTGCCAGCAGTCTAGAGTCCCCCCTCCACTTT,CASSLESPLHF,TRBV7-8,NA,TRBJ1-6,NA
TGTGCCAGCAGTTCTGGGGGGGAAGGAATCTTC,CASSSGGEGIF,TRBV27,TRBD2,TRBJ2-1,NA
TGTGCCAGCAGCGAGCTAGCGTCAACCTCCTACGAGCAGTACTTC,CASSELASTSYEQYF,TRBV7-6,NA,TRBJ2-7,once
TGTGCCAGCAGCTCCAAAGCCCCCGAGCAGTACTTC,CASSSKAPEQYF,TRBV7-9,NA,TRBJ2-7,once
TGTGCCAGCAGCTTAGCCATCTACGAGCAGTACTTC,CASSLAIYEQYF,TRBV11-2,NA,TRBJ2-7,NA
TGTGCCAGCAGCTTGGGCAGTAACACTGAAGCTTTCTTT,CASSLGSNTEAFF,TRBV5-6,NA,TRBJ1-1,NA
TGTGCCAGTAGTTTAAGGACAGGATTGAACACTGAAGCTTTCTTT,CASSLRTGLNTEAFF,TRBV19,TRBD1,TRBJ1-1,NA
TGTGCCAGCAGCGTAGAGATAGCGGGAGTTTTGGATACGCAGTATTTT,CASSVEIAGVLDTQYF,TRBV9,TRBD2,TRBJ2-3,NA
TGTGCCAGCAGTTTAGGGCAGACAGTCCCAGGAAGACTGTTTTTT,CASSLGQTVPGRLFF,TRBV27,NA,TRBJ1-4,NA
TGTGCCATCGGCGGGACAGGGGATAGCTCTGGAAACACCATATATTTT,CAIGGTGDSSGNTIYF,TRBV10-3,TRBD1,TRBJ1-3,few
TGTGCCAGCAGCGTAGGGACTAGTATCAATGAGCAGTTCTTC,CASSVGTSINEQFF,TRBV9,TRBD2,TRBJ2-1,NA
TGTGCCAGCAGTCCAGTCAAGACAGGCCGCCGGGGAAACACCATATATTTT,CASSPVKTGRRGNTIYF,TRBV28,NA,TRBJ1-3,NA
TGCGCCAGCAGCCAAGCGGCGGGTCCCAGCACAGATACGCAGTATTTT,CASSQAAGPSTDTQYF,TRBV4-3,NA,TRBJ2-3,NA
TGTGCCAGCAGTTACGGCCCCGGGACTCCACTCGATGAGCAGTTCTTC,CASSYGPGTPLDEQFF,TRBV6-5,NA,TRBJ2-1,NA
TGTGCCAGCAGCTTGGGATACGATCCAGGGGAGCAGTACTTC,CASSLGYDPGEQYF,TRBV5-4,NA,TRBJ2-7,NA
TGTGCCACCAGCGCCTACGGTGGGGCGAATGAAAAACTGTTTTTT,CATSAYGGANEKLFF,TRBV15,NA,TRBJ1-4,NA